Described below is a single T cell receptor beta chain sequence and its context. TCRdb's table, derived via immunoSEQ multiplex PCR, lists solely in-frame clones and lacks some. The profile shows some 100,000 clones, around 93% of them singletons. Germline CDR1 reads MNHEY; CDR2 reads SVGAGI. The CDR3 sequence is 13 residues long. The germline V and J ends were trimmed by 8 bases and 0 bases, with 10 bases remaining between them. Samples were collected from each patient before treatment and during treatment. Each patient gave between 1 and 8 of them in total. The data belong to a study of PD-L1 blockade in urothelial cancer. For the study at large: Patients started atezolizumab in about 2014, 1,200 mg intravenously every 3 weeks. The researchers analyzed blood 3 weeks (second dose) and 6 weeks after treatment start. Peripheral blood specimens exhibited a median yield of roughly 140,000 T cells.

Sample: PBMCs, taken around atezolizumab (anti-PD-L1) treatment. This TCR came from a woman at least 80 years old with urothelial cancer. The chain recombines TRBV6-5 with TRBJ1-1; D is perhaps TRBD1 (5 bases). The CDR3 is CASLQGVNTEAFF. The CDR3, as DNA: TGTGCCAGCCTGCAGGGTGTGAACACTGAAGCTTTCTTT.